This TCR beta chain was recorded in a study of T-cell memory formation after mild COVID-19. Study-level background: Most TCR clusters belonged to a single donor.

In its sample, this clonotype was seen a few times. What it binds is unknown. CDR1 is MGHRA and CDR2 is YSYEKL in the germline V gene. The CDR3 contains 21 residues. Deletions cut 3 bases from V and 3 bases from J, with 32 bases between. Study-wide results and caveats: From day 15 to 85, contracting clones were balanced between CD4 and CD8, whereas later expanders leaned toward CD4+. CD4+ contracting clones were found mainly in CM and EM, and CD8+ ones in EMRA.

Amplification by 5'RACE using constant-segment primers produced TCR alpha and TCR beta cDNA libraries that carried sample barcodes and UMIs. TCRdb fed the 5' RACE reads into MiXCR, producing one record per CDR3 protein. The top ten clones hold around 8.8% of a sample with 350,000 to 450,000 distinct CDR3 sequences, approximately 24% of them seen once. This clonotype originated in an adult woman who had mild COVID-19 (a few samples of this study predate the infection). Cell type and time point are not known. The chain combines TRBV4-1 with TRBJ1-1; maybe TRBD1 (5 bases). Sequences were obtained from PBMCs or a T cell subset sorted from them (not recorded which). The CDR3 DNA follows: TGCGCCAGCAGCCACAAAGACCTACCCTCAGAATGGCGGGGGGAATACACTGAAGCTTTCTTT. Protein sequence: CASSHKDLPSEWRGEYTEAFF.